These 10 T cell receptor beta chains share one sample of origin, sequenced in a study of identical twins. One entry per CDR3 protein, called by TCRdb with MiXCR from the 5' RACE reads. The data hold 350,000 to 400,000 distinct CDR3 sequences, with around 9% observed a single time. Specimen: naive T cells sorted from blood. These receptors were collected from a woman between 50 and 59 years old in good health.

This chain links TRBV6-6 with TRBJ2-7; 7 bases line up with TRBD2. V was clipped by 4 bases and J by 0 bases; unmatched bases: 9. The CDR3 consists of 16 residues. Germline V gene sequence: CDR1 MNHNY, CDR2 SVGAGI (reference sequence). CDR3 residues: CASSSFPGLLSYEQYV. CDR3 bases: TGTGCCAGCAGTTCTTTCCCGGGACTACTCTCCTACGAGCAGTACGTC.

V usage is TRBV9 and J usage is TRBJ1-1; D ambiguous. Trimming pared 0 bases from V and 1 base from J, leaving 7 bases between. The CDR3 has 14 residues. The germline V gene encodes CDR1 SGDLS and CDR2 YYNGEE. CDR3 DNA sequence: TGTGCCAGCAGCGTAGACTGGGCGAACACTGAAGCTTTCTTT. It codes for CASSVDWANTEAFF.

This clonotype showed up just a few times. This chain uses TRBV20-1 with TRBJ2-3; 10 bases are a match to TRBD2. The CDR3 has 18 amino acids. The J segment lost 2 bases and the V segment lost 0 bases, leaving 11 bases of the junction unmatched. Germline-derived CDR1 and CDR2 are DFQATT and SNEGSKA (reference sequence). The CDR3 DNA follows: TGCAGTGCTAGAGATCTATTTCCTAGCGGGGGTATCACAGATACGCAGTATTTT. This encodes CSARDLFPSGGITDTQYF.

The rearrangement joins TRBV5-1 to TRBJ1-2, with a weak D call TRBD1 (5 bases). CDR1 and CDR2 from the germline V gene are SGHRS and YFSETQ. The CDR3 extends over 15 amino acids. Trimming pared 0 bases from V and 4 bases from J, leaving 13 bases between. DNA of the CDR3: TGCGCCAGCAGCTTGGCCCAGGGTGGACTCTATGGCTACACCTTC. This codes for CASSLAQGGLYGYTF.

The chain recombines TRBV7-9 with TRBJ2-1; D is uncertain. The CDR3 extends over 11 amino acids. V lost 9 bases, J lost 5 bases, and 8 bases lay in between. CDR1 is SEHNR and CDR2 is FQNEAQ in the germline V gene (reference sequence). Here the CDR3 DNA reads TGTGCCAGTGTCGCCGACAATGAGCAGTTCTTC. Translating gives CASVADNEQFF.

The V and J genes are TRBV19 and TRBJ2-3; D possibly corresponds to TRBD2 (5 bases). The V gene's germline CDR1 is LNHDA and CDR2 SQIVND (reference sequence). CDR3 length: 12 residues. V dropped 3 bases and J dropped 8 bases, with 9 bases sitting between them. DNA for the CDR3: TGTGCCAGTAGTATGGCACTAGGTACGCAGTATTTT. Protein product: CASSMALGTQYF.

This clonotype has ten or more counts. This chain joins TRBV5-1 and TRBJ2-1; TRBD2 agrees at 8 bases. Germline V CDR1 and CDR2: SGHRS, YFSETQ. The CDR3 covers 12 residues. The J segment lost 7 bases and the V segment lost 4 bases, leaving 1 base of the junction unmatched. The CDR3 region is CASSREGNEQFF. In DNA, the CDR3 is TGCGCCAGCAGCCGGGAGGGGAATGAGCAGTTCTTC. The full variable domain, completed using reference TRBV5-1 and TRBJ2-1, is KAGVTQTPRYLIKTRGQQVTLSCSPISGHRSVSWYQQTPGQGLQFLFEYFSETQRNKGNFPGRFSGRQFSNSRSEMNVSTLELGDSALYLCASSREGNEQFFGPGTRLTVL.

This clonotype has ten or more counts. The chain couples TRBV7-8 to TRBJ1-2; 8 bases map to TRBD1. This CDR3 has 14 amino acids. The germline gives CDR1 SGHVS, CDR2 FQNEAQ. The V segment lost 2 bases and the J segment 8 bases; nucleotides outside the gene matches: 7. CDR3 in DNA: TGTGCCAGCAGCTTAAAGCCAGGGGGCGCCGGCTACACCTTC. Its translation is CASSLKPGGAGYTF.

The chain uses TRBV4-1 and TRBJ2-5, with TRBD1 as a possible D gene (6 bases). Germline V gene lookup returns CDR1 MGHRA and CDR2 YSYEKL. V gave up 0 bases and J gave up 5 bases, with 16 bases separating them. The CDR3 covers 16 residues. The CDR3 protein is CASSQDRAGVGETQYF. The CDR3 bases are TGCGCCAGCAGCCAAGATCGGGCAGGGGTCGGGGAGACCCAGTACTTC.

The chain couples TRBV20-1 to TRBJ1-5, with 9 positions matching TRBD1. This CDR3 has 15 residues. Germline-derived CDR1 and CDR2 are DFQATT and SNEGSKA (reference sequence). Germline trimming cut 6 bases from V and 11 bases from J; bases unmatched to any gene: 17. CDR3 sequence: CSAKALGQGIGTQHF. The CDR3 region has the DNA TGCAGTGCCAAGGCCCTTGGACAGGGGATAGGAACCCAGCATTTT.